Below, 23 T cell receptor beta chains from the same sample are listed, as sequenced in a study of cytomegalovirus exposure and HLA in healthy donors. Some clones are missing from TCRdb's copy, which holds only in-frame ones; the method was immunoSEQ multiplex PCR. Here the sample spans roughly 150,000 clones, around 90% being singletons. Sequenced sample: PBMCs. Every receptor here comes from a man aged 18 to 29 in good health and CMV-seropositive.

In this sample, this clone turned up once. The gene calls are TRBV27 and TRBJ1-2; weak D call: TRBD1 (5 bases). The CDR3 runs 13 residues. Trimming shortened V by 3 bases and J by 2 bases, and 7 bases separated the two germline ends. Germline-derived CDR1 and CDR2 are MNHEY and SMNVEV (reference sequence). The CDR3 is CASSFRGNYGYTF. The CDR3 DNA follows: TGTGCCAGCAGTTTTCGGGGGAACTATGGCTACACCTTC.

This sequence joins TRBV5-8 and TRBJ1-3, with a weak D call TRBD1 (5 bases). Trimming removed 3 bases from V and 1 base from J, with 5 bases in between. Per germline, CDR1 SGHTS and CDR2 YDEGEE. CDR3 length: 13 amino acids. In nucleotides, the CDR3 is TGTGCCAGCAGCTCAGGGTCTGGAAACACCATATATTTT. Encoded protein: CASSSGSGNTIYF.

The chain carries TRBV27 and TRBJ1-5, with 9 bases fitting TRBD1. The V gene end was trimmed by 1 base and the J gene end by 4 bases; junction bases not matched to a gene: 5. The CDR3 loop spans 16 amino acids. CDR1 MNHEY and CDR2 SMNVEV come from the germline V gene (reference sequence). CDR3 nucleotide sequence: TGTGCCAGCAGTTTATATGGGACAGGGTTGAATCAGCCCCAGCATTTT. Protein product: CASSLYGTGLNQPQHF.

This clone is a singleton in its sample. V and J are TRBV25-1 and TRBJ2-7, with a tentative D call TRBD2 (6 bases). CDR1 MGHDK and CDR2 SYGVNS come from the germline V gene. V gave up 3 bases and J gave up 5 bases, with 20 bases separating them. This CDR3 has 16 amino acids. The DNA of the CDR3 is TGTGCCAGCAGTGACCGCGGACACGGGGGACGGAACGAGCAGTACTTC. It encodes CASSDRGHGGRNEQYF.

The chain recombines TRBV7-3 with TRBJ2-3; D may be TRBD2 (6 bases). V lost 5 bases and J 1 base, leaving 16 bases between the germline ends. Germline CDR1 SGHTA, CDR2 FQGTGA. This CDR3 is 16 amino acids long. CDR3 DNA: TGTGCCAGCAGCCAAAGCACGGGAGTCGGCACAGATACGCAGTATTTT. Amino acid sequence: CASSQSTGVGTDTQYF. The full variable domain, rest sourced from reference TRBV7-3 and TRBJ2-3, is GAGVSQTPSNKVTEKGKYVELRCDPISGHTALYWYRQSLGQGPEFLIYFQGTGAADDSGLPNDRFFAVRPEGSVSTLKIQRTERGDSAVYLCASSQSTGVGTDTQYFGPGTRLTVL.

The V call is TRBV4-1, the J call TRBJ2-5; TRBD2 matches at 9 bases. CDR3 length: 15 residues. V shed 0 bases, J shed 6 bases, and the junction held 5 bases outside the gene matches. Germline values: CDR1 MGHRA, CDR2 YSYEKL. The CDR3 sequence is CASSQELTSGKTQYF. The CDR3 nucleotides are TGCGCCAGCAGCCAAGAACTGACTAGCGGAAAGACCCAGTACTTC.

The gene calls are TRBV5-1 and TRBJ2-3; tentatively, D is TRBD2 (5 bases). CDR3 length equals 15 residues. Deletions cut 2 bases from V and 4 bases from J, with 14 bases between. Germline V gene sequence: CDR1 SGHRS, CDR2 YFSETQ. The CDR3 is CASSLSGLAPDTQYF. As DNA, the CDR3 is TGCGCCAGCAGCTTAAGCGGATTAGCCCCAGATACGCAGTATTTT. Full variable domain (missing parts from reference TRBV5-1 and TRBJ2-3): KAGVTQTPRYLIKTRGQQVTLSCSPISGHRSVSWYQQTPGQGLQFLFEYFSETQRNKGNFPGRFSGRQFSNSRSEMNVSTLELGDSALYLCASSLSGLAPDTQYFGPGTRLTVL.

CDR3 in DNA: TGCGCCAGCAGCTTGGGGGCACAGGGTTACGAGCAGTACTTC. Protein sequence: CASSLGAQGYEQYF. J is TRBJ2-7 and V is TRBV5-1, with a weak D call TRBD1 (6 bases). The ends were cut back, 0 bases at V and 4 bases at J, with 11 bases in the middle. There are 14 residues in the CDR3. Germline V gives CDR1 SGHRS, CDR2 YFSETQ.

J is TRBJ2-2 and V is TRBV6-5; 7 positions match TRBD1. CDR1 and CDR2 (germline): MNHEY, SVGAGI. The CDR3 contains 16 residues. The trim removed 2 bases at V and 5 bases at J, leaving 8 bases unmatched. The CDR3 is CASSYGTAQWTGELFF. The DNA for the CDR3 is TGTGCCAGCAGTTACGGGACAGCCCAGTGGACCGGGGAGCTGTTTTTT.

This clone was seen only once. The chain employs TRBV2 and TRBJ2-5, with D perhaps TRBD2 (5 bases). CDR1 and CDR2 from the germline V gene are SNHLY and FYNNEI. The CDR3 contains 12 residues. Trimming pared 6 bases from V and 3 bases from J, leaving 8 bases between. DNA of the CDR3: TGTGCCAGCAGCGCCGGGGAAGAGACCCAGTACTTC. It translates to CASSAGEETQYF. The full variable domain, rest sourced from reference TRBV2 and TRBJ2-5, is EPEVTQTPSHQVTQMGQEVILRCVPISNHLYFYWYRQILGQKVEFLVSFYNNEISEKSEIFDDQFSVERPDGSNFTLKIRSTKLEDSAMYFCASSAGEETQYFGPGTRLLVL.

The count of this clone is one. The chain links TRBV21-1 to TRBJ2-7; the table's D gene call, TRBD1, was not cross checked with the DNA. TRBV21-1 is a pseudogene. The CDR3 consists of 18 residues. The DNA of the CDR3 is TGTGCCAGCAGCAGAAGGGGGCGTTATTTGGGCCGACACTACGAGCAGTACTTC. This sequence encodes CASSRRGRYLGRHYEQYF.

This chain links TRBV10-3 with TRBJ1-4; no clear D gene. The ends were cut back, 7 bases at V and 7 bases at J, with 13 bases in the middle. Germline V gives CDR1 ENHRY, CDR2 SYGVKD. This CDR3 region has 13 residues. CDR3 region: CAITGEVGEKLFF. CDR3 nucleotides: TGTGCCATCACCGGTGAGGTCGGTGAAAAACTGTTTTTT.

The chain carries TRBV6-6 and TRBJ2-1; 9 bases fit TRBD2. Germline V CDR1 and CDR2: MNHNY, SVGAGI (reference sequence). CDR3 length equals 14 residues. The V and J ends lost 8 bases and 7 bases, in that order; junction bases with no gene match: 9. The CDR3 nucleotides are TGTGCCAGCTCCGGCGGGGCGGGAGGGAATGAGCAGTTCTTC. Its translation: CASSGGAGGNEQFF.

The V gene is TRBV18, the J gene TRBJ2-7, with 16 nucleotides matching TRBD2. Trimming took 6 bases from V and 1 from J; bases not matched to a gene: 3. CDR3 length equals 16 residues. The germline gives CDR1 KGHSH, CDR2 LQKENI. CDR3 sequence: CASSRGLAGGSYEQYF. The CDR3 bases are TGTGCCAGCTCTCGGGGACTAGCGGGGGGGTCCTACGAGCAGTACTTC.

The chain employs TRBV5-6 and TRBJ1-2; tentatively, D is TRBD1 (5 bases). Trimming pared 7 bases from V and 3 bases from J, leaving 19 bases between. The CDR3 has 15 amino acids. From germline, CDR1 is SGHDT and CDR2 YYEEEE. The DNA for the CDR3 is TGTGCCAGCTTCAATGGAGGGAGAGGGGACTATGGCTACACCTTC. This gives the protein CASFNGGRGDYGYTF.

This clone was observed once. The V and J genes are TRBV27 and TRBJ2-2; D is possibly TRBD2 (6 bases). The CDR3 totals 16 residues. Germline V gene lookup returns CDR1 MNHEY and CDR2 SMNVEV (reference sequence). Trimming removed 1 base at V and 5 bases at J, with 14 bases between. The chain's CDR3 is CASSLLGPRGTGELFF. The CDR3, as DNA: TGTGCCAGCAGTTTATTAGGGCCCCGGGGGACCGGGGAGCTGTTTTTT.

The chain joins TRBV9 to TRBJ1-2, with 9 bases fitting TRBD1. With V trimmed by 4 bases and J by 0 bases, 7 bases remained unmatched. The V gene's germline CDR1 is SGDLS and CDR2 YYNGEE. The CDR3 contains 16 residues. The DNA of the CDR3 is TGTGCCAGCAGCCCTCCCGGGGACAGGGCTAACTATGGCTACACCTTC. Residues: CASSPPGDRANYGYTF.

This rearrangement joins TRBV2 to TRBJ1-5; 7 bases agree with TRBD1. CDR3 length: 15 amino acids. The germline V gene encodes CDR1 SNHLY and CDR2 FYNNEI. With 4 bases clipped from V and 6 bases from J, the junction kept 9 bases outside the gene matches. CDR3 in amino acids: CASSGRQGPGQPQHF. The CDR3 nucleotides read TGTGCCAGCAGTGGTAGACAGGGCCCTGGTCAGCCCCAGCATTTT.

The chain's CDR3 is CASSLHLREGETQYF. Here the CDR3 DNA reads TGTGCCAGCAGCTTACACCTACGTGAGGGAGAGACCCAGTACTTC. The genes are TRBV7-7 and TRBJ2-5; possibly TRBD2 for D (5 bases). Germline assignment: CDR1 SSHAT and CDR2 FNYEAQ (reference sequence). V was clipped by 2 bases and J by 4 bases, with 14 bases between them. This CDR3 has 15 residues.

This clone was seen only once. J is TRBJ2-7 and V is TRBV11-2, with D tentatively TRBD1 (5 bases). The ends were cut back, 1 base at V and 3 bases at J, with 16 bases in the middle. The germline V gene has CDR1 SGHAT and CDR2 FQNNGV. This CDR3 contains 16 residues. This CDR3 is CASSLVKGQGFYEQYF. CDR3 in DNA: TGTGCCAGCAGCTTAGTGAAGGGCCAGGGTTTCTACGAGCAGTACTTC.

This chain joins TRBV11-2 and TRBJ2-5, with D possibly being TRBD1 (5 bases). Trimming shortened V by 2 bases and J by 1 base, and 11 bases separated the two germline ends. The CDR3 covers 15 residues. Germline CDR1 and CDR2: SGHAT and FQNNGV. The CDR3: CASSLWVRVQETQYF. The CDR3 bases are TGTGCCAGCAGCTTATGGGTCAGGGTCCAAGAGACCCAGTACTTC.

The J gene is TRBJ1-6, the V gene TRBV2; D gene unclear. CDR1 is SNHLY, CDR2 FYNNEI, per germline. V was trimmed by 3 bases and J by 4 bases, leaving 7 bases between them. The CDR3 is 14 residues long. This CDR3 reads CASSDCRYNSPLHF. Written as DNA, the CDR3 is TGTGCCAGCAGTGACTGCAGGTATAATTCACCCCTCCACTTT. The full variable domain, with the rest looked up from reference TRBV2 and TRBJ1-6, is EPEVTQTPSHQVTQMGQEVILRCVPISNHLYFYWYRQILGQKVEFLVSFYNNEISEKSEIFDDQFSVERPDGSNFTLKIRSTKLEDSAMYFCASSDCRYNSPLHFGNGTRLTVT.

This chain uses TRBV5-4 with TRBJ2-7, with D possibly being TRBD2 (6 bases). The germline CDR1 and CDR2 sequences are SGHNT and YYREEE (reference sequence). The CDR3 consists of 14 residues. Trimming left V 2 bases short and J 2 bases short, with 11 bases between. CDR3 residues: CASSFGGMTYEQYF. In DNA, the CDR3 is TGTGCCAGCAGCTTCGGCGGGATGACCTACGAGCAGTACTTC.